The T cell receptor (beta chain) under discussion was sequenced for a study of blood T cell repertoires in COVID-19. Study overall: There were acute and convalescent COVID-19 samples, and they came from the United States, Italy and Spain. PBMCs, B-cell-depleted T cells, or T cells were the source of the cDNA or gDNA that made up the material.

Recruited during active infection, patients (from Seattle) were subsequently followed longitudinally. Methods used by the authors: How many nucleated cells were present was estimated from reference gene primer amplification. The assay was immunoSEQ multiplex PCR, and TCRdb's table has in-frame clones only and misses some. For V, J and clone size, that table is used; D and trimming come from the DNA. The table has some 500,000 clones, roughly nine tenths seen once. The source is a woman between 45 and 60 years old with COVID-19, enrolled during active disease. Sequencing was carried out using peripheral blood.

The CDR3: CASTTGSGTGELFF. In nucleotides, the CDR3 is TGCGCCAGCACCACAGGGTCTGGCACCGGGGAGCTGTTTTTT. The genes are TRBV10-1 and TRBJ2-2; perhaps TRBD1 as D (6 bases). V was pared by 7 bases and J by 4 bases, with 13 bases between. The CDR3 totals 14 residues. Per the germline V gene, CDR1 is WNHNN and CDR2 is SYGVQD (reference sequence).